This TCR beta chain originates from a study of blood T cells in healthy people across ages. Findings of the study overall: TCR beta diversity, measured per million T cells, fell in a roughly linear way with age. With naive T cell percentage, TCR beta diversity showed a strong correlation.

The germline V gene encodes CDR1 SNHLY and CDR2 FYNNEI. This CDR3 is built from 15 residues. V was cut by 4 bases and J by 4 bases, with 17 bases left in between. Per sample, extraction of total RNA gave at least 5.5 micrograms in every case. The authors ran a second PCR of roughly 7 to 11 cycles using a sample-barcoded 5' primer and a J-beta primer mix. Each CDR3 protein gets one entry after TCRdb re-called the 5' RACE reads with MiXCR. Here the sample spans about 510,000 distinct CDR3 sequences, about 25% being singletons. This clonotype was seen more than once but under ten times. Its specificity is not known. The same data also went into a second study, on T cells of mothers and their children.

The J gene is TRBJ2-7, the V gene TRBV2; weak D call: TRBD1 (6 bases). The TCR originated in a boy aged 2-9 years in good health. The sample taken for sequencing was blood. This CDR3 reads CASSASRQGHYEQYF. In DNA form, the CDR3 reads TGTGCCAGCAGTGCATCTCGGCAGGGACATTACGAGCAGTACTTC.